This is a list of T cell receptor beta chains from one sample in a study of blood T cell repertoires in COVID-19. Assay: immunoSEQ multiplex PCR; the TCRdb copy retains only in-frame clones and omits some. This table holds 45,000 to 65,000 clones, 90% to 95% found once. Source material: peripheral blood. Receptors originate from a man aged 45 to 65 with acute or convalescent COVID-19. The CDR3 runs from the conserved cysteine through the conserved F or W. The D gene is left open where the match is weak. Expanded clones are given a class, and other clones once, few, many or no size at all.

j_call clone_size d_call v_call cdr3_aa cdr3_nt
TRBJ2-2 NA TRBD2 TRBV7-9 CASSFPSSGNTGELFF TGTGCCAGCAGCTTTCCATCTAGCGGGAACACCGGGGAGCTGTTTTTT
TRBJ2-7 NA TRBD2 TRBV11-2 CASSLDQASGIHYEQYF TGTGCCAGCAGCTTAGATCAGGCTAGCGGGATACACTACGAGCAGTACTTC
TRBJ2-1 NA TRBD2 TRBV6-2/TRBV6-3 CASSYSAGVVANEQFF TGTGCCAGCAGTTATTCAGCGGGAGTTGTAGCCAATGAGCAGTTCTTC
TRBJ2-3 NA TRBD2 TRBV6-5 CASSYRTSASTDTQYF TGTGCCAGCAGTTACCGGACTAGCGCGAGCACAGATACGCAGTATTTT
TRBJ1-1 NA NA TRBV25-1 CASSVPGRAEAFF TGTGCCAGCAGTGTCCCCGGGCGGGCTGAAGCTTTCTTT
TRBJ1-1 NA NA TRBV7-8 CASSFKGEDTEAFF TGTGCCAGCAGCTTTAAGGGAGAAGATACTGAAGCTTTCTTT
TRBJ1-4 few TRBD1 TRBV10-3 CAISLDRGEKLFF TGTGCCATCAGCCTGGACAGGGGAGAAAAACTGTTTTTT
TRBJ2-5 NA NA TRBV14 CASSQALTRGQETQYF TGTGCCAGCAGCCAAGCTCTCACAAGGGGCCAAGAGACCCAGTACTTC
TRBJ2-7 NA TRBD2 TRBV11-2 CASSPLSRGAGVTYEQYF TGTGCCAGCAGCCCACTCTCTCGGGGAGCGGGAGTCACCTACGAGCAGTACTTC
TRBJ1-6 NA TRBD1 TRBV2 CASSGTGVPPYGFSYNSPLHF TGTGCCAGCAGTGGGACAGGCGTACCCCCATACGGTTTCTCCTATAATTCACCCCTCCACTTT
TRBJ2-3 NA TRBD2 TRBV24-1 CASRPGPREARTDTQYF TGTGCCTCTCGCCCTGGGCCCCGGGAGGCCCGCACAGATACGCAGTATTTT
TRBJ2-3 NA NA TRBV4-3 CASSQDWRQSTDTQYF TGCGCCAGCAGCCAAGATTGGCGGCAGAGCACAGATACGCAGTATTTT
TRBJ2-5 NA NA TRBV15 CATSRGGGGQETQYF TGTGCCACCAGCAGAGGGGGAGGGGGGCAAGAGACCCAGTACTTC
TRBJ2-2 NA NA TRBV4-3 CASSPGLTRGELFF TGCGCCAGCAGCCCGGGACTTACCAGGGGGGAGCTGTTTTTT
TRBJ1-4 NA NA TRBV4-1 CASSRAPPTNEKLFF TGCGCCAGCAGCCGAGCCCCTCCAACTAATGAAAAACTGTTTTTT
TRBJ1-2 NA NA TRBV9 CASSVGRQGRPSYGYTF TGTGCCAGCAGCGTTGGCAGGCAAGGTCGGCCTTCCTATGGCTACACCTTC
TRBJ2-1 NA NA TRBV10-3 CAIRNVAAILYNEQFF TGTGCCATCAGGAATGTAGCGGCGATTTTATACAATGAGCAGTTCTTC